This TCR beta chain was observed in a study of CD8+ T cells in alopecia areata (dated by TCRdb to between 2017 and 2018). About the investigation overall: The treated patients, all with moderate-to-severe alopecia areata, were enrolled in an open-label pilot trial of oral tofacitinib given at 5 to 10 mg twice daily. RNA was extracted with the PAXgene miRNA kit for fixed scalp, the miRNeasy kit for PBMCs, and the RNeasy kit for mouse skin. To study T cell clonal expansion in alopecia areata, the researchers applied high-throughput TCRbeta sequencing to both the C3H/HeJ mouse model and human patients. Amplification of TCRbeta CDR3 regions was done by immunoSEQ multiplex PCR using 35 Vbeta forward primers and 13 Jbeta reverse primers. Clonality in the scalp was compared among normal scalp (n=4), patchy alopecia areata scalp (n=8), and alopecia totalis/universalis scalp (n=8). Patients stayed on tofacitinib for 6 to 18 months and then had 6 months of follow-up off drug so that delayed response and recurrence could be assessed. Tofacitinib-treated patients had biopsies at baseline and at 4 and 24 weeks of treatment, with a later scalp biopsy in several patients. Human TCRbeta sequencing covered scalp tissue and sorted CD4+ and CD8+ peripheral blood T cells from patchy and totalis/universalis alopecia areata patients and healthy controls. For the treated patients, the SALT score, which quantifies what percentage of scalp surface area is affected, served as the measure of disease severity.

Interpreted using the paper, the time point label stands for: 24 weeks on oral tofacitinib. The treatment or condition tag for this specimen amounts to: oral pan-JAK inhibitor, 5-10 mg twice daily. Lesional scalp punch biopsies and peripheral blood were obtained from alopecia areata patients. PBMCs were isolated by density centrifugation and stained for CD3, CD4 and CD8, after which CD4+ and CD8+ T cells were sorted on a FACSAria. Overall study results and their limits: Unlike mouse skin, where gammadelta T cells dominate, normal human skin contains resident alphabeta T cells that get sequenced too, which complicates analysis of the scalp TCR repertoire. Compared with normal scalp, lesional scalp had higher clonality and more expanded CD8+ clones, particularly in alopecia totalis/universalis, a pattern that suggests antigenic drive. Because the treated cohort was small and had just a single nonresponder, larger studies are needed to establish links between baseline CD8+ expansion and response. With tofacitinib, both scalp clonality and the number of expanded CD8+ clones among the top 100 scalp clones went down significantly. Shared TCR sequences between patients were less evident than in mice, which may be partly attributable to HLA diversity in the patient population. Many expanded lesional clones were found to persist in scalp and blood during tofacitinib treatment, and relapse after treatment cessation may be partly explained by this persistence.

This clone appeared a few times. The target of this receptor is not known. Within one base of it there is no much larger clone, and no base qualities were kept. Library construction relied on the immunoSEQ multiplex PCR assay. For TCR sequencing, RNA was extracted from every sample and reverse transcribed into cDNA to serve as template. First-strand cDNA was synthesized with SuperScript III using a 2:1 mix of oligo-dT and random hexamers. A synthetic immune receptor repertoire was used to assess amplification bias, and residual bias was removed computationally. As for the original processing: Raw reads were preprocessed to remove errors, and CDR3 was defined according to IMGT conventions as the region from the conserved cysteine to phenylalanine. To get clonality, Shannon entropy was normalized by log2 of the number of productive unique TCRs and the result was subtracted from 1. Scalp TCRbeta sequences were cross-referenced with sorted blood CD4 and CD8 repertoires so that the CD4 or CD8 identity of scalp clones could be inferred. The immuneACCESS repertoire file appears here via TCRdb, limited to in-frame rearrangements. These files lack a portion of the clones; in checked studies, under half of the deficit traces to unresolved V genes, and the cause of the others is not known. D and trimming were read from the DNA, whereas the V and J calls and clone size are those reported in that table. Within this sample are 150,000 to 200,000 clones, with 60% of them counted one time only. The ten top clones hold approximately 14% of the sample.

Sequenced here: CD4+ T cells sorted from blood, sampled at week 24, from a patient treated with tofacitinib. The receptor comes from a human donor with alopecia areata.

The nucleotides are TGCAGCGTTGAATGGGCAATGGGTGCCTATGGCTACACCTTC. The resulting protein is CSVEWAMGAYGYTF. The rearranged segments are TRBV29-1 and TRBJ1-2; the D gene remains uncertain. CDR1 and CDR2, looked up from the germline V gene, are SQVTM and ANQGSEA. A distance of 14 bases separates the germline ends of V and J, which lose 2 bases and 4 bases respectively. The CDR3 covers 14 residues, taking in both the cysteine and the phenylalanine. Just CDR3 DNA is preserved here, 42 bases in frame from base 1.